Below are 17 T cell receptor beta chains sequenced from a single sample in a study of vaccination and CD4 T cells after COVID-19. Antigens for these TCRs are unknown. Cultured CD4+ T-cell DNA underwent Oncomine TCR Beta short-read sequencing. TCRdb reanalysed the PCR reads using MiXCR and keeps one entry per CDR3 protein. The sample has around 15,000 distinct CDR3 sequences, about three quarters seen once; the top ten hold approximately 4.6%. As for treatment: 10-day PBMC culture with coronavirus spike peptide pools or control peptides (ViraFEST assay). Material: CD4+ T cells from blood, cultured in vitro. The source of these receptors is a human donor who had recovered from COVID-19.

This chain joins TRBV6-2 or TRBV6-3 and TRBJ2-3, with 8 bases aligning to TRBD2. Per germline, CDR1 MNHEY and CDR2 SVGEGT. The J segment lost 4 bases and the V segment lost 8 bases, leaving 2 bases of the junction unmatched. This CDR3 comprises 12 residues. Written as DNA, the CDR3 is TGTGCCAGCGGGACTAGGGCAGATACGCAGTATTTT. Translated, it gives CASGTRADTQYF.

The rearrangement uses TRBV6-5 and TRBJ1-2; D remains unclear. With 2 bases removed from V and 4 bases from J, the gap between germline ends came to 11 bases. The CDR3 loop spans 14 amino acids. The germline gives CDR1 MNHEY, CDR2 SVGAGI. CDR3 protein: CASSYSEMSYGYTF. The CDR3 DNA follows: TGTGCCAGCAGTTACAGCGAGATGTCCTATGGCTACACCTTC.

The chain couples TRBV7-2 to TRBJ1-5; D is undetermined. CDR3 length: 15 amino acids. Trimming shortened V by 1 base and J by 0 bases, and 7 bases separated the two germline ends. The germline CDR1 and CDR2 sequences are SGHTA and FQGNSA. The CDR3 region has the DNA TGTGCCAGCAGCTTAGTCGTAGGTAGCAATCAGCCCCAGCATTTT. It yields the protein CASSLVVGSNQPQHF.

This clonotype occurred a few times. This chain connects TRBV24-1 to TRBJ1-3; D ambiguous. The CDR3 sequence is 15 residues long. Trimming left V 4 bases short and J 2 bases short, with 11 bases between. CDR1 is KGHDR and CDR2 is SFDVKD in the germline V gene. CDR3: CATSDPRVPGNTIYF. The CDR3 nucleotides are TGTGCCACCAGTGACCCAAGGGTACCTGGAAACACCATATATTTT.

The V and J genes are TRBV20-1 and TRBJ1-2; D unresolved. Trimming cost V 3 bases and J 4 bases, with 12 bases left between them. Per the germline V gene, CDR1 is DFQATT and CDR2 is SNEGSKA (reference sequence). There are 13 residues in the CDR3. CDR3 region: CSASGRLSYGYTF. DNA of the CDR3: TGCAGTGCTAGTGGCCGACTATCCTATGGCTACACCTTC.

This rearrangement joins TRBV20-1 to TRBJ2-3, with 7 bases that match TRBD1. CDR3 length: 16 amino acids. Trimming removed 6 bases from V and 3 bases from J; junction bases left unmatched: 15. Looked up from germline, CDR1 is DFQATT and CDR2 is SNEGSKA (reference sequence). In DNA form, the CDR3 reads TGCAGTGCCCTAACCTCGGGACAGTTTGGGACAGATACGCAGTATTTT. Protein sequence: CSALTSGQFGTDTQYF.

The genes are TRBV20-1 and TRBJ1-5; D ambiguous. V was pared by 1 base and J by 4 bases, with 5 bases between. The germline V gene encodes CDR1 DFQATT and CDR2 SNEGSKA (reference sequence). The CDR3 covers 12 residues. CDR3 bases: TGCAGTGCTAGAGGAACGAATCAGCCCCAGCATTTT. This gives the protein CSARGTNQPQHF.

The rearrangement joins TRBV7-2 to TRBJ2-5; D is unclear. This CDR3 spans 12 amino acids. Deletions cut 3 bases from V and 2 bases from J, with 4 bases between. Per the germline V gene, CDR1 is SGHTA and CDR2 is FQGNSA. The CDR3 sequence: CASSFTQETQYF. CDR3 nucleotide sequence: TGTGCCAGCAGCTTCACTCAAGAGACCCAGTACTTC.

This clonotype has more than one count but fewer than ten. V is TRBV19 and J is TRBJ1-5; TRBD1 might be the D (5 bases). V was clipped by 4 bases and J by 1 base, with 14 bases between them. Germline CDR1 reads LNHDA; CDR2 reads SQIVND (reference sequence). The CDR3 loop spans 16 amino acids. The CDR3 sequence: CASSNYRSESNQPQHF. CDR3 nucleotides: TGTGCCAGTAGTAATTACAGGTCGGAGAGCAATCAGCCCCAGCATTTT.

V is TRBV19 and J is TRBJ1-5; D may be TRBD1 (5 bases). This CDR3 is 15 amino acids long. Per the germline V gene, CDR1 is LNHDA and CDR2 is SQIVND (reference sequence). Trimming took 2 bases from V and 1 from J, leaving 9 bases between them. The CDR3 DNA reads as TGTGCCAGTAGTATACAGCGGGGGAGCAATCAGCCCCAGCATTTT. As protein: CASSIQRGSNQPQHF.

The chain recombines TRBV28 with TRBJ1-6; D is unresolved. The CDR3 has 13 residues. Germline CDR1 MDHEN, CDR2 SYDVKM. The V gene lost 5 bases and the J gene lost 3 bases, with 5 bases spanning the gap. The CDR3 nucleotides are TGTGCCAGCAGTGTCCGCTATAATTCACCCCTCCACTTT. Protein product: CASSVRYNSPLHF.

The chain carries TRBV20-1 and TRBJ2-7; 11 bases align to TRBD2. Germline loops: CDR1 DFQATT, CDR2 SNEGSKA (reference sequence). The ends lost 6 bases at V and 5 bases at J; junction bases unmatched: 9. This CDR3 comprises 14 residues. This CDR3 reads CSAKTPGLADEQYF. DNA of the CDR3: TGCAGTGCCAAGACGCCGGGACTAGCGGACGAGCAGTACTTC.

The V gene is TRBV6-5, the J gene TRBJ1-5; D possibly corresponds to TRBD1 (5 bases). Trimming took off 0 bases at V and 2 bases at J, with 8 bases between the two ends. Germline CDR1 and CDR2: MNHEY and SVGAGI. The CDR3 extends over 15 amino acids. The CDR3, as DNA: TGTGCCAGCAGTTACTCCCGACAGCGCAATCAGCCCCAGCATTTT. Translating it yields CASSYSRQRNQPQHF.

The rearrangement links TRBV27 to TRBJ1-1; no firm D call. Germline V gives CDR1 MNHEY, CDR2 SMNVEV (reference sequence). The V end lost 0 bases, the J end lost 1 base, and 9 bases lay between the germline ends. The length of the CDR3 is 15 residues. The CDR3 DNA is TGTGCCAGCAGTTTATCTCCCAAACCGAACACTGAAGCTTTCTTT. As protein: CASSLSPKPNTEAFF.

CDR3 sequence reads: CSAPATFSRVNYGYTF. CDR3 nucleotide sequence: TGCAGTGCCCCCGCCACGTTCTCCAGGGTAAACTATGGCTACACCTTC. The rearrangement joins TRBV20-1 to TRBJ1-2, with D possibly being TRBD1 (5 bases). The CDR3 runs to 16 residues. Germline assignment: CDR1 DFQATT and CDR2 SNEGSKA (reference sequence). V gave up 6 bases and J gave up 2 bases, with 22 bases separating them.

In this sample, this clonotype turned up once. This chain joins TRBV29-1 and TRBJ1-2; 9 bases map to TRBD1. Germline V gives CDR1 SQVTM, CDR2 ANQGSEA. This CDR3 spans 15 amino acids. V trimming: 4 bases; J trimming: 8 bases; junction bases outside the gene matches: 14. The CDR3 sequence is CSVGKPGQGACGYTF. The DNA for the CDR3 is TGCAGCGTTGGAAAACCGGGACAGGGTGCGTGCGGCTACACCTTC.

This clonotype was recorded once. The CDR3 DNA reads TGTGCCAGCAGCCCCAGATTTACAGCAAACTATGGCTACACCTTC. Its translation is CASSPRFTANYGYTF. The rearrangement links TRBV7-2 to TRBJ1-2; D is unresolved. The CDR3 has 15 residues. CDR1 is SGHTA and CDR2 is FQGNSA in the germline V gene. Trimming took 5 bases from V and 2 from J, leaving 15 bases between them.